Given below is one T cell receptor (beta chain) in context. This sample is part of a study of technical replicates of blood from several donors. V was pared by 4 bases and J by 8 bases, with 8 bases of the junction left unmatched. Germline CDR1 reads SGHRS; CDR2 reads YFSETQ. This CDR3 spans 14 amino acids. Only in-frame clones appear in the TCRdb table, and some are missing; sequencing was by immunoSEQ multiplex PCR. The sample contains approximately 80,000 clones, around 91% of which appear only once. This sequence was found in a human donor in good health. Specimen: T cells isolated from PBMCs. The gene calls are TRBV5-1 and TRBJ1-1, with TRBD1 matching over 10 bases. CDR3 protein: CASSELGTGAEAFF. The CDR3 DNA is TGCGCCAGCAGCGAACTAGGGACAGGGGCGGAAGCTTTCTTT.